These T cell receptor beta chains were read from a single sample in a study of T cells in Graves' hyperthyroidism and ophthalmopathy. TCRdb reprocessed the multiplex PCR reads via MiXCR and lists one record per CDR3 protein. Counted here are roughly 350,000 distinct CDR3 sequences, roughly 15% occurring once; the ten biggest clones make up around a fifth. Sequenced material: blood. The receptors were sampled from a woman under 40 with Graves' ophthalmopathy. The CDR3 runs from the conserved cysteine through the conserved F or W. The D gene is left open where the match is weak. Expanded clones get a size class; other rows say once, few or many, or leave the size out.

size,V,J,D,DNA,CDR3
.,TRBV24-1,TRBJ2-5,.,TGTGCCACCAGTGGATTGGACAAGGAGGGTCAGGAGACCCAGTACTTC,CATSGLDKEGQETQYF
many,TRBV20-1,TRBJ2-7,.,TGCAGTGCTCCCTGGGAAGGGGCGAACGAGCAGTACTTC,CSAPWEGANEQYF
.,TRBV27,TRBJ2-3,TRBD2,TGTGCCAGCAGGCATATCGGGACTAGCGGGGGGACAGATACGCAGTATTTT,CASRHIGTSGGTDTQYF
once,TRBV28,TRBJ2-3,TRBD2,TGTGCCAGCAGGGCACCGGGACTAGCGGGGCCCCTCCGGGGAGCGCAGTATTTT,CASRAPGLAGPLRGAQYF
many,TRBV20-1,TRBJ2-7,.,TGCAGTGCTAGAGTGGGTTCCCTAATTTCGTCCGGCCCAAGGTCCTACGAGCAGTACTTC,CSARVGSLISSGPRSYEQYF
many,TRBV7-8,TRBJ1-3,.,TGTGCCAGCAGCTTAACTAGGAGCCCCCTCATTTCTGGAAACACCATATATTTT,CASSLTRSPLISGNTIYF
.,TRBV30,TRBJ2-3,TRBD2,TGTGCCTGGAGTGTCGCCGGACTAGCGGGGGGTAGGGCAGATACGCAGTATTTT,CAWSVAGLAGGRADTQYF
many,TRBV6-1,TRBJ2-4,.,TGTGCCAGCACCGGGACTGTAGCCAAAAACATTCAGTACTTC,CASTGTVAKNIQYF
.,TRBV27,TRBJ2-6,.,TGTGCCAGCAGTTTACCGAGCTCTGGGGCCAACGTCCTGACTTTC,CASSLPSSGANVLTF
many,TRBV29-1,TRBJ1-2,.,TGCAGCGTTGACCCGGACTATGGCTACACCTTC,CSVDPDYGYTF
many,TRBV15,TRBJ1-5,.,TGTGCCACCAGGAAAGATCCTGCTCCTAGCAATCAGCCCCAGCATTTT,CATRKDPAPSNQPQHF
many,TRBV28,TRBJ1-4,.,TGTGCCAGCAGTTTCCCCGCAGGGGAGGATACAACTAATGAAAAACTGTTTTTT,CASSFPAGEDTTNEKLFF
many,TRBV5-6,TRBJ1-1,.,TGTGCCAGCAGCTTGGGGCCCGCCACTGAAGCTTTCTTT,CASSLGPATEAFF
many,TRBV10-3,TRBJ1-1,TRBD1,TGTGCCATCAGTCCAACTCAGGGGGCTGCCACTGAAGCTTTCTTT,CAISPTQGAATEAFF
few,TRBV27,TRBJ2-7,.,TGTGCCAGCAGCCTAAGAGGAAGTCCGGGATACGAGCAGTACTTC,CASSLRGSPGYEQYF
many,TRBV4-1,TRBJ1-5,.,TGCGCCAGCAGCCAAGGGGGGAGCACTTGGGGTAATCAGCCCCAGCATTTT,CASSQGGSTWGNQPQHF
few,TRBV20-1,TRBJ2-3,TRBD2,TGCAGTGCTAGAGGAATTCACAGTGGGGCGGGGGGGCCTGATACGCAGTATTTT,CSARGIHSGAGGPDTQYF
many,TRBV7-2,TRBJ2-1,TRBD2,TGTGCCAGCAGCGAAGCCCCCACGGGGGGGGGTTCGGATGAGCAGTTCTTC,CASSEAPTGGGSDEQFF
.,TRBV9,TRBJ2-2,.,TGTGCCAGCAGCGCTCCATTCGACAGAAACACCGGGGAGCTGTTTTTT,CASSAPFDRNTGELFF
many,TRBV20-1,TRBJ2-5,.,TGCAGTGCTAGTACCCTGGGGCAGCAGGTCGAAGAGACCCAGTACTTC,CSASTLGQQVEETQYF
many,TRBV3-1,TRBJ2-2,TRBD2,TGTGCCAGCAGCTGGACTAGCGGGGGCAACACCGGGGAGCTGTTTTTT,CASSWTSGGNTGELFF
.,TRBV7-9,TRBJ2-5,.,TGTGCCAGCAGCCGCCGACCGACACTAGGTCCCAACTGGGGGACCCAGTACTTC,CASSRRPTLGPNWGTQYF
many,TRBV12-3/TRBV12-4,TRBJ1-1,.,TGTGCCAGCAGTTCGGCGGGGTACACTGAAGCTTTCTTT,CASSSAGYTEAFF
many,TRBV11-2,TRBJ2-1,.,TGTGCCAGCAGCTTAGTCTCTCCGACGACCCCAATATACAATGAGCAGTTCTTC,CASSLVSPTTPIYNEQFF
many,TRBV9,TRBJ1-3,.,TGTGCCAGCAGCCCCGGAGGGCGTTATGGAAACACCATATATTTT,CASSPGGRYGNTIYF
many,TRBV2,TRBJ2-2,.,TGTGCCAGCAGTGAAAGTGGACAGATCACCGGGGAGCTGTTTTTT,CASSESGQITGELFF
few,TRBV19,TRBJ2-7,TRBD1,TGTGCCAGTAGTATATTGCCAGGGGGCCACTACGAGCAGTACTTC,CASSILPGGHYEQYF
many,TRBV12-3/TRBV12-4,TRBJ1-5,.,TGTGCCAGCAGCCCTCGGCCAGGGAGGGAACAGCCCCAGCATTTT,CASSPRPGREQPQHF
few,TRBV3-1,TRBJ1-3,.,TGTGCCAGCAGTCGAACCCAGGGCTCTGGAAACACCATATATTTT,CASSRTQGSGNTIYF
many,TRBV12-3/TRBV12-4,TRBJ2-1,TRBD2,TGTGCCAGCAGCCCGGGACTAGCGGGTTTCAATGAGCAGTTCTTC,CASSPGLAGFNEQFF
many,TRBV7-9,TRBJ2-2,TRBD2,TGTGCCAGCAGCTTTGGACTAGCGGTGAACACCGGGGAGCTGTTTTTT,CASSFGLAVNTGELFF
many,TRBV11-2,TRBJ2-4,.,TGTGCCAGCAGCCACCCCCCACAAAGGGGCGAGTACTTC,CASSHPPQRGEYF
many,TRBV5-6,TRBJ1-4,.,TGTGCCAGCAGCTACGGACAGTGGGAAAAACTGTTTTTT,CASSYGQWEKLFF
many,TRBV19,TRBJ1-1,.,TGTGCCAGTAGATGGGCGGCTGAAGCTTTCTTT,CASRWAAEAFF
.,TRBV12-3/TRBV12-4,TRBJ1-3,.,TGTGCCAGCAGTTTAGGTCTTTGGTCTGCGCTGAGCTCTGGAAACACCATATATTTT,CASSLGLWSALSSGNTIYF
few,TRBV6-1,TRBJ2-7,.,TGTGCCAGCGGACGAACCTTGACAATCTACGAGCAGTACTTC,CASGRTLTIYEQYF
.,TRBV5-1,TRBJ1-6,.,TGCGCCAGCAGCCCGGCGCGGGGCATTAATTCACCCCTCCACTTT,CASSPARGINSPLHF
many,TRBV24-1,TRBJ2-3,.,TGTGCCACCAGTGCGCGGCAGACACTGACAGATACGCAGTATTTT,CATSARQTLTDTQYF
.,TRBV10-1,TRBJ2-6,TRBD1,TGCGCCAGCAGTGAGTCGACAGGGGACGTCCTGACTTTC,CASSESTGDVLTF
many,TRBV28,TRBJ2-1,TRBD2,TGTGCCAGCAGTTCTTCCCGAGCGGGGAATGAGCAGTTCTTC,CASSSSRAGNEQFF
many,TRBV4-2,TRBJ1-4,.,TGTGCCAGCAGCCAACCCCCTGGTAATGAAAAACTGTTTTTT,CASSQPPGNEKLFF
.,TRBV6-2/TRBV6-3,TRBJ1-2,.,TGTGCCAGCCGCATCGAGGCGGGCTATGGCTACACCTTC,CASRIEAGYGYTF
.,TRBV6-1,TRBJ1-6,.,TGTGCCAGCAGTGGTCCACCCCTTAGTGGCTCCTATAATTCACCCCTCCACTTT,CASSGPPLSGSYNSPLHF
many,TRBV7-2,TRBJ2-1,.,TGTGCCAGCAGCTTATACCTAGCGTACAATGAGCAGTTCTTC,CASSLYLAYNEQFF